This T cell receptor beta chain came from a study of cytomegalovirus exposure and HLA in healthy donors. Germline V gives CDR1 SNHLY, CDR2 FYNNEI. This CDR3 has 16 residues. Trimming at V came to 7 bases and at J to 1 base, leaving 10 bases not matched to a gene. Primers: 60 Vbeta forward and 13 Jbeta reverse. Clones were sequenced by immunoSEQ multiplex PCR, and TCRdb holds only the in-frame ones, with some missing. The sample holds 150,000 to 180,000 clones; 70% to 90% are singletons and the top ten take roughly 5.5%. This clone was observed a handful of times. The clonotype was recovered from a woman between 35 and 50 years old in good health and CMV-seropositive. The sequencing sample was made of PBMCs. The J gene is TRBJ1-5, the V gene TRBV2; 7 bases are a match to TRBD1. The CDR3 nucleotides are TGTGCCAGCATTAGGGAAAGGGGGCTCAGCAATCAGCCCCAGCATTTT. It is translated as CASIRERGLSNQPQHF.